This T cell receptor beta chain stems from a study of low-dose radiotherapy and immunotherapy resistance in tumors (dated by TCRdb to 2022 to 2024). Background on the whole study: Cohort 1 received 0.5 Gy per fraction every 2 weeks, with a prescribed total PTV dose of 6.5 Gy. Eight patients were included in the translational analysis, namely three from the first dose cohort plus the first five from the second dose cohort. Patients in Cohort 2 were given 1 Gy per fraction every two weeks, for a total of 13 Gy across 26 weeks. Nivolumab was administered intravenously as a 240 mg flat dose every two weeks, and ipilimumab was administered intravenously at 1 mg/kg every six weeks. No randomization into treatment groups was done for the people taking part in the trial. Every two weeks, patients got intravenous cyclophosphamide at 200 mg/m2, given one day ahead of each radiation and immunotherapy administration. Starting on cycle 1 day 1, patients took 300 mg of aspirin by mouth once a day for four cycles.

From the cysteine up to the phenylalanine, the CDR3 has a length of 14 residues. Solely the CDR3 DNA is kept, with 42 bases framed from the first base. Per the germline V gene, KGHSH is the CDR1 and LQKENI is the CDR2. The V end loses 3 bases and the J end loses 2 bases, and a stretch of 8 bases separates them. This clonotype has a count of ten or more. No cognate antigen has been identified for it. Nothing much larger sits one base from this clone, and base qualities are not available. The time point label, read with the paper, signifies: before trial treatment. Donors were enrolled in RACIN, a single-arm phase I dose-escalation trial combining nivolumab, ipilimumab, aspirin, low-dose cyclophosphamide and low-dose radiotherapy. To be eligible, a patient needed to have an advanced solid tumor that was TIL-negative. This sample was sequenced with an Illumina HiSeq 2500. To make first-strand cDNA, Superscript III was used along with a set of TRAV- and TRBV-specific primers so that both the TCRalpha and TCRbeta chains were covered. A roughly 18-cycle PCR with Phusion amplified the TCRs, pairing a constant-region primer with the adapter that was attached to the V primers. Amplification of the isolated mRNA was done with the MessageAmp II aRNA Amplification Kit, which involved a roughly 15-hour in vitro transcription at 37 degrees C. mRNA for TCR sequencing was isolated with the Dynabeads mRNA DIRECT Purification Kit. Indexed Illumina adapters were added in a second Phusion PCR of 20 to 25 cycles, and the PCR products were purified with AMPure XP beads. The original methods were these. Custom Perl scripts were used to pool TCR sequences that encoded the same protein, to remove out-of-frame sequences, and to calculate the abundance of each clonotype. The analysis excluded TCR sequences that were supported by just one read. Among the metrics used to describe the repertoires were Shannon entropy, Gini index, clonality, richness, and the frequency of TCRs shared between repertoires. In TCRdb, the public reads were trimmed at Q25 with fastp and aligned with MiXCR, with productive beta chains retained. Rows matching on CDR3 protein sequence are summarized as one entry with the most common DNA and genes. TCRdb, not the original authors, processed these V and J calls. The sample table holds around 90,000 distinct CDR3 sequences, of which over 15% were seen once. The ten largest clones take up under 7.5% of the sample.

The specimen comprised PBMCs, sampled before treatment. This chain joins TRBV18 to TRBJ1-3, with the D gene call left open. This TCR derives from a male donor with prostate cancer. The encoded CDR3 is CASSPAETGNTIYF. The sequence in DNA is TGTGCCAGCTCACCTGCAGAAACTGGAAACACCATATATTTT.